These 9 T cell receptor beta chains were sequenced from one sample in a study of blood T cells in healthy people across ages. The use of a sample-barcoded 5' primer and a J-beta primer mix characterized a second PCR of about 7 to 12 cycles. TCRdb fed the 5' RACE reads into MiXCR, producing one record per CDR3 protein. The sample has about a million distinct CDR3 sequences; approximately 38% are singletons. Sequenced sample: blood. The receptor set was obtained from a young man in good health.

This chain links TRBV6-5 with TRBJ1-2; the match to TRBD1 covers 7 bases. Germline V gene sequence: CDR1 MNHEY, CDR2 SVGAGI. The V segment lost 5 bases and the J segment 3 bases; nucleotides outside the gene matches: 9. This CDR3 has 15 residues. The CDR3 here is CASSTRTGTYYGYTF. In DNA, the CDR3 is TGTGCCAGCAGTACCCGGACAGGAACTTACTATGGCTACACCTTC.

In this sample, this clonotype turned up a few times. The rearrangement uses TRBV20-1 and TRBJ1-5, with D possibly being TRBD1 (6 bases). The germline V gene encodes CDR1 DFQATT and CDR2 SNEGSKA (reference sequence). CDR3 size: 15 residues. Trimming pared 5 bases from V and 1 base from J, leaving 15 bases between. The CDR3 bases are TGCAGTGCTCTCTACAGGGTTAGGAGCAATCAGCCCCAGCATTTT. Translation gives CSALYRVRSNQPQHF.

A few counts support this clonotype. This chain uses TRBV6-6 with TRBJ1-1, with a tentative D call TRBD1 (5 bases). CDR1 is MNHNY and CDR2 is SVGAGI in the germline V gene (reference sequence). The CDR3 consists of 16 residues. Trimming cost V 0 bases and J 1 base, with 12 bases left between them. The CDR3 loop reads CASSYSAGIKNTEAFF. As DNA, the CDR3 is TGTGCCAGCAGTTACTCGGCAGGGATTAAGAACACTGAAGCTTTCTTT.

As DNA, the CDR3 is TGCAGTGCTAGGAAGACAGGGGCCGATTATAATTCACCCCTCCACTTT. Protein product: CSARKTGADYNSPLHF. This chain joins TRBV20-1 and TRBJ1-6; 8 nucleotides match TRBD1. V lost 3 bases to trimming and J lost 4 bases; unmatched junction nucleotides: 8. This CDR3 has 16 residues. Germline CDR1 is DFQATT and CDR2 is SNEGSKA (reference sequence).

This clonotype has at least ten counts. The chain joins TRBV20-1 to TRBJ2-3, with D possibly being TRBD2 (5 bases). The V and J ends lost 0 bases and 2 bases respectively, with 15 bases between them. Germline assignment: CDR1 DFQATT and CDR2 SNEGSKA (reference sequence). The length of the CDR3 is 16 residues. The CDR3 DNA reads as TGCAGTGCTAGAGATCTGTTTTCGGGGTTCACAGATACGCAGTATTTT. Translation: CSARDLFSGFTDTQYF.

The J gene is TRBJ2-3, the V gene TRBV12-3 or TRBV12-4, with a tentative D call TRBD1 (6 bases). Trimming removed 4 bases at V and 2 bases at J, with 10 bases between. This CDR3 has 14 amino acids. The CDR3 region is CASSSGDNTDTQYF. As DNA, the CDR3 is TGTGCCAGCAGTTCCGGGGACAACACAGATACGCAGTATTTT.

In this sample, this clonotype turned up a few times. The rearrangement links TRBV6-6 to TRBJ1-3; 7 nucleotides match TRBD1. V shed 5 bases, J shed 0 bases, and the junction held 10 bases outside the gene matches. CDR1 is MNHNY and CDR2 is SVGAGI in the germline V gene (reference sequence). The CDR3 runs 17 residues. CDR3 protein: CASSPRQGPSSGNTIYF. The CDR3 bases are TGTGCCAGCAGTCCCCGACAGGGACCTAGCTCTGGAAACACCATATATTTT.

The chain has TRBV27 and TRBJ2-1, with 11 bases fitting TRBD1. Germline CDR1 is MNHEY and CDR2 is SMNVEV (reference sequence). With V trimmed by 9 bases and J by 9 bases, 7 bases remained unmatched. This CDR3 spans 13 amino acids. The CDR3 is CASLGQGEVEQFF. DNA for the CDR3: TGTGCCAGTCTGGGACAGGGGGAGGTTGAGCAGTTCTTC.

The rearrangement joins TRBV28 to TRBJ2-1, with 10 bases matching TRBD2. The CDR3 runs to 18 residues. V shed 6 bases and J 0 bases; nucleotides not matched to a gene: 11. In germline, CDR1 is MDHEN, CDR2 SYDVKM. The CDR3 sequence: CASSQTAGGTSSYNEQFF. In nucleotides, the CDR3 is TGTGCCAGCAGCCAAACAGCGGGGGGGACCAGCTCCTACAATGAGCAGTTCTTC.